The entry below gives a single T cell receptor beta chain sequence along with its context. This sample is part of a study of cytomegalovirus exposure and HLA in healthy donors. This CDR3 contains 14 residues. Trimming stripped 4 bases from V and 0 bases from J, with 11 bases between. Germline values: CDR1 SGHRS, CDR2 YFSETQ. The table came from immunoSEQ multiplex PCR; TCRdb's copy has only in-frame clones and leaves some out. Of 100,000 to 150,000 clones in the sample, roughly 82% were seen once. The rearrangement links TRBV5-1 to TRBJ2-7, with TRBD2 as a possible D gene (5 bases). This TCR came from a man in his late teens or twenties in good health and CMV-seronegative. What was sequenced was PBMCs. The CDR3 DNA is TGCGCCAGCAGCACTGGAGGCAGCTCCTACGAGCAGTACTTC. Its protein product is CASSTGGSSYEQYF.